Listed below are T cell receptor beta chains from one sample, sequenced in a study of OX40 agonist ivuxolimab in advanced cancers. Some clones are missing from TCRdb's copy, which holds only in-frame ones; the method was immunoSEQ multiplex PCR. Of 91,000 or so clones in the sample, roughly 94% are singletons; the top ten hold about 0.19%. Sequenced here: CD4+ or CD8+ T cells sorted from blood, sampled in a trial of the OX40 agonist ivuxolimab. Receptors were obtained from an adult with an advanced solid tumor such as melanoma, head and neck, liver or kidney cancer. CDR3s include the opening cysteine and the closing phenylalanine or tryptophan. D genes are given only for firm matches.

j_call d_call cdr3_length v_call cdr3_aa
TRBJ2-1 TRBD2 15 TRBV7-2 CASSVAAGARSEQFF
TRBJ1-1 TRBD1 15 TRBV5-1 CASSTTGTVNTEAFF
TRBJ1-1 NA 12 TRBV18 CASSPRPAEAFF
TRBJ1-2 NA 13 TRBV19 CASSPRGNYGYTF
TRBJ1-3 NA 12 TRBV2 CASARGRPAIYF
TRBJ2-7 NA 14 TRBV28 CASRDRTEGYEQYF
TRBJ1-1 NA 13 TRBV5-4 CASSLAGATEAFF
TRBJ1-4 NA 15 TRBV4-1 CASSRGGTGGEKLFF
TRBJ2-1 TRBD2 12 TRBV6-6 CASSPNRQRGFF
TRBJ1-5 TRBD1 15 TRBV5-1 CASSPQGIGNQPQHF
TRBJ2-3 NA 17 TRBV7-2 CASSSPRGTVSTDTQYF
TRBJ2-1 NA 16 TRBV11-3 CASSPISPSSYNEQFF
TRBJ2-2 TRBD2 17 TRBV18 CASSPQAGALNTGELFF
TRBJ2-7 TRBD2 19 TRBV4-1 CASSQVRGTSGAVTYEQYF
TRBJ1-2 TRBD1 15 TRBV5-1 CASSLGTGSLEGYTF
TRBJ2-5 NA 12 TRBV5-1 CASSPRGETQYF
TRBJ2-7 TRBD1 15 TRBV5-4 CASSRGTGEAYEQYF
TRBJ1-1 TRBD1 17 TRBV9 CASSASGTGGAGAEAFF